Detailed here is one TCR beta chain. This clonotype turned up a few times. Its antigen is still unknown. There are no base qualities to consult, and no much larger clone falls within one base. Ends trimmed: V by 1 base, J by 4 bases; bases unmatched to a gene: 6. In the germline V gene, CDR1 corresponds to MGHRA and CDR2 to YSYEKL. The CDR3, cysteine through phenylalanine, is 15 amino acids long. CDR3 DNA only is kept here, 45 bases in frame from base 1. The sample belongs to a study of identical twins (dated by TCRdb to 2016 to 2018). As for the study more broadly: TCR alpha and beta repertoires from monozygotic twins, unrelated adults of various ages and cord blood were deep-sequenced to test whether fetal clonotypes persist. Replicate twin experiments were performed at different times using different library preparation protocols to rule out contamination.

Receptor amplification or capture employed 5' RACE. Sequencing instrument: Illumina HiSeq 2000. A universal primer binding site was introduced by template switching, and a unique molecular identifier was present in the final cDNA, enabling accurate counting of TCR cDNA molecules. First-strand cDNA for TCR alpha and beta chains was synthesized from specific primers in the conserved constant-segment region. To control for contamination, each cDNA library was double barcoded with a SMART-Mk sample barcode plus Illumina barcodes. TruSeq adapter sequences and Illumina sample barcodes were added in two successive PCR steps. TCR alpha and beta cDNA libraries were sequenced on the Illumina HiSeq platform with custom primers. Per the authors' processing: Unique molecular identifiers were extracted from raw reads with MiGEC, and CDR3 positions were determined with MiXCR. Recombination models were inferred per individual with the repgenHMM and IGoR tools using an EM algorithm. Shared clonotype analysis was performed with the tcR package in R, normalizing sharing by the product of cloneset sizes. To study raw recombination without the effects of thymic and clonal selection, out-of-frame nonproductive sequences were analyzed. TCRdb trimmed the raw reads at Q25, called clones with MiXCR and kept productive beta chains. Each record represents a unique CDR3 protein, reported with the most common genes and DNA among its rows. Clone size and V and J calls follow TCRdb, not the original study. This sample holds 200,000 to 250,000 distinct CDR3 sequences; approximately 6.8% were observed only once. The top ten constitute around 5.4% of the sample.

Only healthy Caucasian donors were included. Three pairs of female monozygotic twins, all aged about 18 to 29 years, were included in the twin cohort. Positive isolation kits from Invitrogen were used to isolate CD4+ and CD8+ T cell populations. Study-wide conclusions, independent of this receptor: Fewer insertions were carried by abundant cord blood beta clonotypes, a similar but weaker trend appeared in young adult naive repertoires, and no such trend appeared in memory repertoires. Invariant T cells such as MAIT and iNKT could partly confound zero-insertion analyses, although diverse VJ usage argued against such confounding for most clonotypes. In monozygotic twins, recombination models systematically underestimated out-of-frame TCR alpha sharing, but the models matched the sharing seen between unrelated individuals. Conclusions relied on cross-sectional statistical analysis, since the same donors could not be followed over many years. Compared with coincidental sharing between unrelated individuals, out-of-frame TCR alpha sequences shared between twins showed an excess of sequences with low generation probability. The excess sharing between twins in beta out-of-frame sequences was weaker because fewer shared sequences reduced the signal-to-noise ratio.

The data were also submitted as part of a second study, on yellow fever vaccine responses in identical twins. From the second report: The authors reported that the T cell response to vaccination in identical twins appeared partly convergent and partly personalized. In identical twins, the study followed T cell clones that responded to the vaccine with precision.

Rearrangement joined TRBV4-1 to TRBJ2-7; 8 bases in the junction line up with TRBD2. Sequenced: CD8+ T cells sorted from blood. The receptor comes from a woman aged 18 to 35 in good health. The DNA sequence is TGCGCCAGCAGCCAAGGTGTGACTAGCGTGTACGAGCAGTACTTC. Its product reads: CASSQGVTSVYEQYF.